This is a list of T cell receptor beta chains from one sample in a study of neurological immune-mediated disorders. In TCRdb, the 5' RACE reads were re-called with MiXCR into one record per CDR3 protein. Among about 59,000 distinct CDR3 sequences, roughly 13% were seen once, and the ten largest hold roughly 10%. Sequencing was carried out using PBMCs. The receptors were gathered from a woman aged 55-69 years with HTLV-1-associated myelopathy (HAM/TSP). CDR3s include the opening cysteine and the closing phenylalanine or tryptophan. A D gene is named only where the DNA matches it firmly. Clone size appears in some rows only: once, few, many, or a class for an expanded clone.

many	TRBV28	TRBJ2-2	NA	CASSGLRSTGELFF	TGTGCCAGCAGCGGGCTTCGTAGCACCGGGGAGCTGTTTTTT
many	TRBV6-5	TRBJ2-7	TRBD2	CASSSTSGRAVDEQYF	TGTGCCAGCAGTTCGACTAGCGGGAGGGCTGTCGACGAGCAGTACTTC
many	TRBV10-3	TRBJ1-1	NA	CAISVRGPDTEAFF	TGTGCCATCAGCGTCCGGGGACCGGACACTGAAGCTTTCTTT
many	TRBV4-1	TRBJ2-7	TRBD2	CASSQGLAGPQEQYF	TGCGCCAGCAGCCAAGGACTAGCGGGCCCCCAGGAGCAGTACTTC
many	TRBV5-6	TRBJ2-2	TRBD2	CASSRGLAGVPGELFF	TGTGCCAGCAGTCGTGGACTAGCGGGAGTACCCGGGGAGCTGTTTTTT
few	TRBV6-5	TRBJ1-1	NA	CASSKPGGAVTEAFF	TGTGCCAGCAGTAAGCCTGGTGGGGCGGTGACTGAAGCTTTCTTT
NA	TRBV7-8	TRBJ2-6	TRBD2	CASSVGLLAGTHSGANVLTF	TGTGCCAGCAGCGTCGGTCTACTAGCGGGCACCCACTCTGGGGCCAACGTCCTGACTTTC
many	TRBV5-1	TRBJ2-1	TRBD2	CASSLGPLAGDLNEQFF	TGCGCCAGCAGCTTGGGGCCCCTAGCGGGAGACCTCAATGAGCAGTTCTTC
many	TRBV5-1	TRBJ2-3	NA	CASSLRGGGPNTDTQYF	TGCGCCAGCAGTCTGAGAGGGGGAGGACCTAACACAGATACGCAGTATTTT
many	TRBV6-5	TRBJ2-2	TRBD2	CASLGGRLAGELFF	TGTGCCAGTTTAGGCGGGAGACTCGCCGGGGAGCTGTTTTTT
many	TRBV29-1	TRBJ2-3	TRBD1	CSTGTGLTDTQYF	TGCAGCACCGGGACAGGACTCACAGATACGCAGTATTTT
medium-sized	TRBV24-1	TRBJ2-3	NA	CATGEPSTDTQYF	TGTGCCACCGGGGAGCCTAGCACAGATACGCAGTATTTT
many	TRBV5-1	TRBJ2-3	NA	CASSPRPLTDTQYF	TGCGCCAGCAGCCCGAGGCCCCTCACAGATACGCAGTATTTT
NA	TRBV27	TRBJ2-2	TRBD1	CASSLSSITGGNTGELFF	TGTGCCAGCAGTTTATCGTCTATAACAGGGGGGAACACCGGGGAGCTGTTTTTT
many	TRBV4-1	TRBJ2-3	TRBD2	CASSQDVSGSLTDTQYF	TGCGCCAGCAGCCAAGATGTTAGCGGGAGTCTTACAGATACGCAGTATTTT
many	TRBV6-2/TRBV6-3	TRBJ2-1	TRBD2	CASSSPTSGEGEQFF	TGTGCCAGCAGTTCCCCAACTAGCGGGGAGGGTGAGCAGTTCTTC
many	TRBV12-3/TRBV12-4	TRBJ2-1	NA	CASSRPRDSYNEQFF	TGTGCCAGCAGCCGCCCCCGGGACTCCTACAATGAGCAGTTCTTC
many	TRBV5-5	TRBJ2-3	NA	CASSLRFTDTQYF	TGTGCCAGCAGTCTCCGTTTCACAGATACGCAGTATTTT
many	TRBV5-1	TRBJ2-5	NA	CASSLAGVETQYF	TGCGCCAGCAGCTTGGCCGGTGTGGAGACCCAGTACTTC
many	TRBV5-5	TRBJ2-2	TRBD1	CASSFRTGGTGELFF	TGTGCCAGCAGCTTTCGGACAGGGGGTACCGGGGAGCTGTTTTTT
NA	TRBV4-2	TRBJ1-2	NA	CASSQEQGSKDYTF	TGTGCCAGCAGCCAAGAACAGGGAAGTAAGGACTACACCTTC
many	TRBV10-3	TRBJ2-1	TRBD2	CAVGREVNEQFF	TGTGCCGTTGGGCGGGAGGTCAATGAGCAGTTCTTC
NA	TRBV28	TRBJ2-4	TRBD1	CASGPSAWGQGTNIQYF	TGTGCCAGCGGTCCCTCCGCGTGGGGACAGGGGACAAACATTCAGTACTTC
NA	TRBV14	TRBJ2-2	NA	CASSQQQIGVGELFF	TGTGCCAGCAGCCAACAACAGATCGGGGTCGGGGAGCTGTTTTTT
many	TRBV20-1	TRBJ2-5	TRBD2	CSARGGAGGKEETQYF	TGCAGTGCTAGAGGGGGAGCGGGAGGGAAAGAAGAGACCCAGTACTTC
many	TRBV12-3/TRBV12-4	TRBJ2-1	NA	CASRGGGGPSSYNEQFF	TGTGCCAGCAGGGGGGGTGGGGGCCCGAGCTCCTACAATGAGCAGTTCTTC
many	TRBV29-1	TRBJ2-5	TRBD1	CSVSGQGAKTQYF	TGCAGCGTCTCCGGGCAGGGGGCGAAGACCCAGTACTTC